This record concerns one T cell receptor beta chain sequence. This specimen comes from a study of blood T cell repertoires in COVID-19. Here immunoSEQ multiplex PCR was the method, and the copy in TCRdb shows in-frame clones only, minus some. This sample has approximately 250,000 clones, with 88% found just once. Germline V gene sequence: CDR1 SNHLY, CDR2 FYNNEI. Trimming left V 6 bases short and J 1 base short, with 11 bases between. This CDR3 is 14 amino acids long. The receptor comes from a woman aged 60-70 years in a cohort exposed to, infected with or recovered from COVID-19 (not recorded which). The chain has TRBV2 and TRBJ2-3, with a possible D match to TRBD2 (6 bases). Sequenced input: PBMCs or T cells enriched from blood (not recorded which). CDR3 sequence: CASRAGLGTDTQYF. The DNA for the CDR3 is TGTGCCAGCAGGGCGGGGCTGGGCACAGATACGCAGTATTTT.